A single sample gave rise to the 27 T cell receptor beta chains below, sequenced in a study of T cell changes during pregnancy in multiple sclerosis. The protocol was immunoSEQ multiplex PCR, while the TCRdb copy is restricted to in-frame clones and leaves out a portion. The sample contains fewer than 90,000 clones, 90% to 95% of which appear only once. The starting material was peripheral blood, obtained in the third trimester of pregnancy. The receptor source for this set is a female donor with multiple sclerosis, enrolled in a pregnancy study.

This clone was detected once. The chain employs TRBV7-8 and TRBJ2-7; the match to TRBD1 covers 8 bases. Germline loops: CDR1 SGHVS, CDR2 FQNEAQ. The CDR3 is 13 amino acids. V shed 5 bases, J shed 6 bases, and the junction held 6 bases outside the gene matches. The CDR3 bases are TGTGCCAGCAGCCTCGGACAGGGAGGCGAGCAGTACTTC. Protein sequence: CASSLGQGGEQYF.

The chain has TRBV11-2 and TRBJ2-2; 11 positions agree with TRBD2. The CDR3 is 16 residues long. CDR1 and CDR2 from the germline V gene are SGHAT and FQNNGV. V was clipped by 4 bases and J by 7 bases; unmatched bases: 8. The CDR3 protein is CASSWHTSGSGGELFF. CDR3 DNA: TGTGCCAGCAGCTGGCACACTAGCGGGAGTGGCGGGGAGCTGTTTTTT.

This clone was seen only a few times. J is TRBJ1-1 and V is TRBV2; 7 bases fit TRBD1. This CDR3 is 14 amino acids long. Trimming took 5 bases from V and 0 from J; bases not matched to a gene: 3. From germline, CDR1 is SNHLY and CDR2 FYNNEI. The CDR3 DNA sequence: TGTGCCAGCAGTCGACAGGGAATGAACACTGAAGCTTTCTTT. It yields the protein CASSRQGMNTEAFF.

The chain joins TRBV6-6 to TRBJ2-5; tentative D call: TRBD1 (5 bases). Germline CDR1 and CDR2: MNHNY and SVGAGI (reference sequence). The CDR3 covers 16 residues. Trimming shortened V by 6 bases and J by 0 bases, and 17 bases separated the two germline ends. The CDR3 is CASRSTGPGYQETQYF. CDR3 nucleotides: TGTGCCAGCAGGTCTACAGGACCCGGGTACCAAGAGACCCAGTACTTC.

This sequence joins TRBV9 and TRBJ2-7; D unclear. The CDR3 has 12 residues. The V end lost 3 bases, the J end lost 9 bases, and 13 bases lay between the germline ends. Germline-derived CDR1 and CDR2 are SGDLS and YYNGEE. The CDR3 bases are TGTGCCAGCAGCGGGCAGGAAGACGTGCAGTACTTC. The encoded protein is CASSGQEDVQYF.

The chain combines TRBV5-6 with TRBJ1-5; D is unclear. The CDR3 sequence is 14 residues long. V shed 0 bases and J shed 11 bases, with 15 bases lying between them. Germline values: CDR1 SGHDT, CDR2 YYEEEE. CDR3 DNA sequence: TGTGCCAGCAGCTTGGCCAACAGTGTGAAAGCCCAGCATTTT. This codes for CASSLANSVKAQHF.

The rearrangement joins TRBV6-5 to TRBJ2-2; 8 nucleotides line up with TRBD1. This CDR3 has 14 residues. The germline V gene has CDR1 MNHEY and CDR2 SVGAGI. With 7 bases clipped from V and 4 bases from J, the junction kept 5 bases outside the gene matches. The CDR3 bases are TGTGCCAGCACCCGGGACAGGAGCACCGGGGAGCTGTTTTTT. Protein sequence: CASTRDRSTGELFF.

The chain carries TRBV7-2 and TRBJ2-3; the match to TRBD1 covers 8 bases. In germline, CDR1 is SGHTA, CDR2 FQGNSA. Unmatched junction bases numbered 6, after V lost 3 bases and J lost 1 base. This CDR3 comprises 16 residues. The CDR3 DNA follows: TGTGCCAGCAGCTTGCATGGGACAGGAGGCACAGATACGCAGTATTTT. Its protein product is CASSLHGTGGTDTQYF.

V is TRBV11-2 and J is TRBJ1-1; a weak D match, TRBD1 (6 bases). From germline, CDR1 is SGHAT and CDR2 FQNNGV. Trimming left V 6 bases short and J 1 base short, with 6 bases between. This CDR3 is 12 amino acids long. In DNA form, the CDR3 reads TGTGCCAGCAGGACAGGGAACACTGAAGCTTTCTTT. This codes for CASRTGNTEAFF.

The rearrangement uses TRBV5-8 and TRBJ2-1; D might be TRBD2 (5 bases). Trimming shortened V by 4 bases and J by 0 bases, and 11 bases separated the two germline ends. The CDR3 totals 15 residues. CDR1 is SGHTS, CDR2 YDEGEE, per germline. The CDR3: CASSPSRSSYNEQFF. The CDR3 DNA reads as TGTGCCAGCAGCCCTAGCAGGAGCTCCTACAATGAGCAGTTCTTC.

This clone turned up a few times. The chain employs TRBV11-2 and TRBJ2-7; 7 bases map to TRBD1. The CDR3 loop spans 16 amino acids. The V segment lost 5 bases and the J segment 2 bases; nucleotides outside the gene matches: 12. Looked up from germline, CDR1 is SGHAT and CDR2 is FQNNGV. The chain's CDR3 is CASSPLSGQDAYEQYF. In nucleotides, the CDR3 is TGTGCCAGCAGCCCATTGTCCGGACAGGATGCCTACGAGCAGTACTTC.

The chain has TRBV6-1 and TRBJ2-7, with 9 nucleotides matching TRBD1. Germline V gene lookup returns CDR1 MNHNS and CDR2 SASEGT. CDR3 length: 19 amino acids. The V segment lost 3 bases and the J segment 4 bases; nucleotides outside the gene matches: 19. CDR3 loop: CASSDAPDRGLTGRYEQYF. The CDR3 bases are TGTGCCAGCAGTGATGCCCCGGACAGGGGCCTCACAGGGAGATACGAGCAGTACTTC.

The chain is built from TRBV27 and TRBJ1-2; no clear D. V dropped 4 bases and J dropped 0 bases, with 18 bases sitting between them. Germline V lookup: CDR1 MNHEY, CDR2 SMNVEV (reference sequence). The CDR3 sequence is 17 residues long. CDR3: CASSSAMFTEANYGYTF. DNA for the CDR3: TGTGCCAGCAGTTCCGCCATGTTTACGGAGGCTAACTATGGCTACACCTTC.

The genes are TRBV9 and TRBJ2-7, with D possibly being TRBD2 (5 bases). This CDR3 spans 14 amino acids. Germline V gives CDR1 SGDLS, CDR2 YYNGEE. With 2 bases removed from V and 4 bases from J, the gap between germline ends came to 13 bases. The CDR3 DNA is TGTGCCAGCAGCGTCATCGGGGATTTTTACGAGCAGTACTTC. This gives the protein CASSVIGDFYEQYF.

V gene TRBV5-8 combines with J gene TRBJ1-2, with TRBD1 identical over 8 bases. The CDR3 covers 13 residues. The germline V gene encodes CDR1 SGHTS and CDR2 YDEGEE. V was clipped by 10 bases and J by 7 bases; unmatched bases: 12. CDR3 DNA sequence: TGTGCCCGCGGAACAGGGGGTTTGGGTGGCTACACCTTC. Residues: CARGTGGLGGYTF.

The chain recombines TRBV10-3 with TRBJ1-3; a possible D gene is TRBD1 (6 bases). Germline CDR1 ENHRY, CDR2 SYGVKD. The germline V and J ends were trimmed by 2 bases and 0 bases, with 14 bases remaining between them. This CDR3 has 17 amino acids. The CDR3 loop reads CAISEMRQENSGNTIYF. CDR3 DNA sequence: TGTGCCATCAGTGAGATGAGACAGGAAAACTCTGGAAACACCATATATTTT.

This chain uses TRBV7-2 with TRBJ1-2, with 9 bases fitting TRBD1. Losses at the gene ends were 8 bases for V and 4 bases for J; bases not matched to a gene: 5. This CDR3 contains 13 residues. Looked up from germline, CDR1 is SGHTA and CDR2 is FQGNSA. The CDR3 nucleotides read TGTGCCAGCCGTTTGACAGGGGGCTATGGCTACACCTTC. It codes for CASRLTGGYGYTF.

The chain combines TRBV9 with TRBJ2-1; TRBD2 matches 10 bases. The length of the CDR3 is 15 residues. In germline, CDR1 is SGDLS, CDR2 YYNGEE. The V segment lost 4 bases and the J segment 3 bases; nucleotides outside the gene matches: 4. The CDR3 reads CASSPRTSGYNEQFF. In DNA form, the CDR3 reads TGTGCCAGCAGCCCTAGGACTAGCGGCTACAATGAGCAGTTCTTC.

V and J are TRBV5-4 and TRBJ1-1, with D hard to call. Germline V gene lookup returns CDR1 SGHNT and CDR2 YYREEE (reference sequence). Deletions cut 2 bases from V and 3 bases from J, with 14 bases between. The CDR3 totals 15 residues. In nucleotides, the CDR3 is TGTGCCAGCAGCTTTCCGAGGGTTAGGGACACTGAAGCTTTCTTT. Protein product: CASSFPRVRDTEAFF.

The rearrangement links TRBV2 to TRBJ2-1, with D possibly being TRBD2 (6 bases). The germline V gene has CDR1 SNHLY and CDR2 FYNNEI. This CDR3 comprises 17 residues. V lost 3 bases and J lost 8, with 23 bases in between. The CDR3 coding sequence is TGTGCCAGCAGTGATTGGGTTTATGAGCGGGCACGCCATGAGCAGTTCTTC. As protein: CASSDWVYERARHEQFF.

The chain recombines TRBV28 with TRBJ2-1; D is possibly TRBD2 (5 bases). Germline lookup yields CDR1 MDHEN and CDR2 SYDVKM. The CDR3 totals 11 residues. V gave up 6 bases and J gave up 7 bases, with 7 bases separating them. The CDR3 nucleotides are TGTGCCAGCAGGGTAGCGAATGAGCAGTTCTTC. Protein sequence: CASRVANEQFF. Looking up the rest from reference TRBV28 and TRBJ2-1 gives the full variable domain: DVKVTQSSRYLVKRTGEKVFLECVQDMDHENMFWYRQDPGLGLRLIYFSYDVKMKEKGDIPEGYSVSREKKERFSLILESASTNQTSMYLCASRVANEQFFGPGTRLTVL.

The chain combines TRBV19 with TRBJ2-6, with D unclear. V gave up 0 bases and J gave up 0 bases, with 6 bases separating them. The CDR3 consists of 16 residues. In germline, CDR1 is LNHDA, CDR2 SQIVND (reference sequence). CDR3 amino acids: CASSIDPRSGANVLTF. Written as DNA, the CDR3 is TGTGCCAGTAGTATAGACCCCCGCTCTGGGGCCAACGTCCTGACTTTC.

This clone was seen only once. The rearrangement links TRBV28 to TRBJ2-7, with 7 bases that match TRBD1. This CDR3 has 17 amino acids. Per the germline V gene, CDR1 is MDHEN and CDR2 is SYDVKM. V lost 3 bases, J lost 5 bases, and 16 bases stayed unmatched. CDR3 amino acids: CASSFRMLGDRAHEQYF. The CDR3 DNA is TGTGCCAGCAGTTTTCGCATGTTAGGAGACAGGGCACACGAGCAGTACTTC.

V is TRBV27 and J is TRBJ1-5, with a tentative D call TRBD1 (5 bases). Germline V gives CDR1 MNHEY, CDR2 SMNVEV (reference sequence). With 5 bases removed from V and 7 bases from J, the gap between germline ends came to 15 bases. This CDR3 is 14 amino acids long. CDR3 region: CASSPGGASQPQHF. CDR3 in DNA: TGTGCCAGCAGTCCCGGCGGGGCGTCACAGCCCCAGCATTTT.

The gene calls are TRBV5-1 and TRBJ2-2; TRBD1 matches 7 bases. J lost 5 bases, V lost 0 bases, and 4 bases had no gene match. CDR3 size: 15 residues. The germline CDR1 and CDR2 sequences are SGHRS and YFSETQ. CDR3 loop: CASSLAGGRTGELFF. The CDR3 region has the DNA TGCGCCAGCAGCTTGGCAGGGGGTCGGACCGGGGAGCTGTTTTTT.

The V call is TRBV27, the J call TRBJ2-1; D remains ambiguous. Trimming stripped 3 bases from V and 4 bases from J, with 10 bases between. Germline-derived CDR1 and CDR2 are MNHEY and SMNVEV (reference sequence). The CDR3 is 14 residues long. The CDR3 loop reads CASSFNPYYNEQFF. CDR3 in DNA: TGTGCCAGCAGTTTTAACCCCTATTACAATGAGCAGTTCTTC.

This clone was recorded once. The chain employs TRBV4-3 and TRBJ2-1; possibly TRBD2 for D (6 bases). CDR1 LGHNA and CDR2 YSLEER come from the germline V gene. The CDR3 spans 16 residues. V dropped 4 bases and J dropped 10 bases, with 23 bases sitting between them. The CDR3 bases are TGCGCCAGCAGCCCTAGATTACTTGGGGTGGAGGGAGAGCAGTTCTTC. It encodes CASSPRLLGVEGEQFF.